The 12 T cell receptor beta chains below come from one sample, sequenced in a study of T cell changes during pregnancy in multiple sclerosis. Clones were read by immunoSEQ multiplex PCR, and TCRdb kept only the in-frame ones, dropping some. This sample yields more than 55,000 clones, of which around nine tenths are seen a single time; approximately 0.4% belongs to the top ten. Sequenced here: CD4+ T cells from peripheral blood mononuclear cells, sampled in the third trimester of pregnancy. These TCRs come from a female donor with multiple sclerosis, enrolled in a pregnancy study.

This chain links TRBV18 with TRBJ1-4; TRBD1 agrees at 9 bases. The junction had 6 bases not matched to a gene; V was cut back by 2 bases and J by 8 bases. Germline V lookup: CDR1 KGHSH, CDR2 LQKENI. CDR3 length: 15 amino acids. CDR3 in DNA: TGTGCCAGCTCACCATCCCGGGACAGGGTCGAAAAACTGTTTTTT. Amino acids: CASSPSRDRVEKLFF.

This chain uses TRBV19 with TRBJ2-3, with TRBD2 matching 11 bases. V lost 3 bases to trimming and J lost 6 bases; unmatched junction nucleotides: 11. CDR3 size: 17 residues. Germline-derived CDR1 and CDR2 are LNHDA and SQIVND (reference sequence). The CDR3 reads CASSMSYSGGARDTQYF. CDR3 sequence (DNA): TGTGCCAGTAGTATGAGTTATAGCGGGGGGGCCCGGGATACGCAGTATTTT.

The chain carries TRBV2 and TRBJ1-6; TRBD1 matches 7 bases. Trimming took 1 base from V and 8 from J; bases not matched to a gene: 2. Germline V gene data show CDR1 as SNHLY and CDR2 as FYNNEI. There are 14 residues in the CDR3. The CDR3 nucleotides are TGTGCCAGCAGTGAAGGACAGGGTCATTCACCCCTCCACTTT. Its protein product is CASSEGQGHSPLHF.

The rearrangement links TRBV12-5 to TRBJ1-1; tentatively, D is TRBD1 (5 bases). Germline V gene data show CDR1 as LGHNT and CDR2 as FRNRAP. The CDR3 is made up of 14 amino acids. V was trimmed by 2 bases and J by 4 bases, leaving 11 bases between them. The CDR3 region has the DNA TGTGCTAGTGGTTTGCCGACAGACACCACTGAAGCTTTCTTT. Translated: CASGLPTDTTEAFF.

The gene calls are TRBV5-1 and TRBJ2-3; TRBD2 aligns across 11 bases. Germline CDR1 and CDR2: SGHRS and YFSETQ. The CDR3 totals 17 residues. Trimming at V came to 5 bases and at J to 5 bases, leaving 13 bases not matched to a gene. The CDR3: CASRVDWLAGGRDTQYF. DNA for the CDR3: TGCGCCAGCAGGGTCGATTGGCTAGCGGGGGGTCGAGATACGCAGTATTTT.

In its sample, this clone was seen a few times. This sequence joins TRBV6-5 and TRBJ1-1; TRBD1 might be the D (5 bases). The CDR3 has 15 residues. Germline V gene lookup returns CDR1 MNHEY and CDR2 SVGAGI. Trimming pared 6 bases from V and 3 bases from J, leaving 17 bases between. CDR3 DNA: TGTGCCAGCAGCCCCTTGGTCGGGGGATACACTGAAGCTTTCTTT. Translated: CASSPLVGGYTEAFF.

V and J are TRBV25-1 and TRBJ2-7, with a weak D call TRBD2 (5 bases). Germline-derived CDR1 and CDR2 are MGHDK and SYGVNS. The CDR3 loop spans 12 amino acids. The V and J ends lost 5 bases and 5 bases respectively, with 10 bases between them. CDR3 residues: CASSRGSHEQYF. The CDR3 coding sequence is TGTGCCAGCAGTCGCGGGTCCCACGAGCAGTACTTC.

In DNA, the CDR3 is TGTGCCAGCAGCCAAGAACCGGGACAGGGATATGGCTACACCTTC. It yields the protein CASSQEPGQGYGYTF. V and J are TRBV4-2 and TRBJ1-2, with 9 bases aligning to TRBD1. The V gene's germline CDR1 is LGHNA and CDR2 YNFKEQ. This CDR3 comprises 15 residues. V lost 0 bases to trimming and J lost 5 bases; unmatched junction nucleotides: 4.

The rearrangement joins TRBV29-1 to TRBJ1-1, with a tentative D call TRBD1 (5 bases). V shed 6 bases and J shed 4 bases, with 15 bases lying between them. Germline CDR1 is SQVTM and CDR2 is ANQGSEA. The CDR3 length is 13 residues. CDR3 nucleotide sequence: TGCAGCGTCTGGGACTGGGTCACCACTGAAGCTTTCTTT. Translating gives CSVWDWVTTEAFF.

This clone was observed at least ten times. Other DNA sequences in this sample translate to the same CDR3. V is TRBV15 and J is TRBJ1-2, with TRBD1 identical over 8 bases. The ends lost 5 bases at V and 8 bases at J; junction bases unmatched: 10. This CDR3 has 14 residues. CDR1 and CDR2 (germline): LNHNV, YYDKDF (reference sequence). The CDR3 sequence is CATSDRQGIRGYTF. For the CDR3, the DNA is TGTGCCACCAGCGATCGACAGGGGATCAGGGGCTACACCTTC.

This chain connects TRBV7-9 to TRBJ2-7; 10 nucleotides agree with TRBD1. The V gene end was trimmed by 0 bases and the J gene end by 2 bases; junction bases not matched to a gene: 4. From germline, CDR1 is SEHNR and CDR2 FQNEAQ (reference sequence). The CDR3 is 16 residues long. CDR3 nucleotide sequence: TGTGCCAGCAGCTTAGCGAACGGGACAGGGGCCTACGAGCAGTACTTC. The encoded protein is CASSLANGTGAYEQYF.

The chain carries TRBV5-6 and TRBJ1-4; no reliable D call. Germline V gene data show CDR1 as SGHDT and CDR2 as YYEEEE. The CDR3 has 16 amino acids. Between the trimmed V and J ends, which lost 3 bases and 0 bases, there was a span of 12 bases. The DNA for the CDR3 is TGTGCCAGCAGCTCGGCCCTCCGGGCAACTAATGAAAAACTGTTTTTT. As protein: CASSSALRATNEKLFF. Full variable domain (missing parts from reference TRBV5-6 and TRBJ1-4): DAGVTQSPTHLIKTRGQQVTLRCSPKSGHDTVSWYQQALGQGPQFIFQYYEEEERQRGNFPDRFSGHQFPNYSSELNVNALLLGDSALYLCASSSALRATNEKLFFGSGTQLSVL.